Shown below are 15 T cell receptor beta chains from a single sample sequenced in a study of T cells in Graves' hyperthyroidism and ophthalmopathy. Amplified TCR beta CDR3 regions came from RNA transcripts. The HTBI set primed first-round TCR CDR3 RT-PCR. TCRdb re-called the multiplex PCR reads with MiXCR, one entry per CDR3 protein. Among 750,000 to 900,000 distinct CDR3 sequences listed, 38% were seen once. Sequencing was done on a sample of blood. The receptors were sampled from a man between 18 and 29 years old with Graves' hyperthyroidism.

The chain recombines TRBV12-3 or TRBV12-4 with TRBJ1-5, with TRBD1 matching over 8 bases. The V and J ends lost 5 bases and 6 bases, in that order; junction bases with no gene match: 9. The CDR3 has 15 amino acids. For the CDR3, the DNA is TGTGCCAGCAGTCCGACAGGGGCCGGGGTTCAGCCCCAGCATTTT. This translates into CASSPTGAGVQPQHF.

This chain uses TRBV25-1 with TRBJ2-7, with unresolved D. Germline CDR1 is MGHDK and CDR2 is SYGVNS. Trimming left V 5 bases short and J 0 bases short, with 17 bases between. The CDR3 contains 16 residues. DNA of the CDR3: TGTGCCAGCAGTTACTCATGGCAGGCCTTCTCCTACGAGCAGTACTTC. This translates into CASSYSWQAFSYEQYF.

This rearrangement joins TRBV20-1 to TRBJ2-2; 9 bases fit TRBD2. The CDR3 is 17 residues long. Germline values: CDR1 DFQATT, CDR2 SNEGSKA (reference sequence). V lost 2 bases, J lost 7 bases, and 14 bases stayed unmatched. The CDR3 coding sequence is TGCAGTGCTAGATCCCCCGGGCGCGGGGGGGCAGGCGGGGAGCTGTTTTTT. Translating it yields CSARSPGRGGAGGELFF.

This clonotype occurred a few times. The chain employs TRBV5-1 and TRBJ1-1, with D unresolved. CDR3 length equals 14 residues. V gave up 4 bases and J gave up 1 base, with 11 bases separating them. The germline CDR1 and CDR2 sequences are SGHRS and YFSETQ. CDR3 sequence: CASSDRDSNTEAFF. The CDR3 DNA follows: TGCGCCAGCAGCGACCGGGATTCGAACACTGAAGCTTTCTTT.

The rearrangement links TRBV19 to TRBJ1-1; D is perhaps TRBD1 (5 bases). This CDR3 spans 15 amino acids. Germline CDR1 reads LNHDA; CDR2 reads SQIVND (reference sequence). Trimming shortened V by 4 bases and J by 5 bases, and 17 bases separated the two germline ends. The CDR3 nucleotides are TGTGCCAGTAGTACAGTGGAGTCTGGGACGACTGAAGCTTTCTTT. Translation: CASSTVESGTTEAFF.

This chain uses TRBV7-9 with TRBJ2-2, with 14 bases identical to TRBD2. The CDR3 contains 17 residues. The J segment lost 5 bases and the V segment lost 5 bases, leaving 7 bases of the junction unmatched. The germline CDR1 and CDR2 sequences are SEHNR and FQNEAQ (reference sequence). As DNA, the CDR3 is TGTGCCAGCAGCCGGGGACTAGCGGGAGAACGAACCGGGGAGCTGTTTTTT. It translates to CASSRGLAGERTGELFF.

The chain uses TRBV4-1 and TRBJ2-5; D not certain. CDR1 and CDR2 (germline): MGHRA, YSYEKL. V gave up 0 bases and J gave up 1 base, with 6 bases separating them. The CDR3 has 14 amino acids. CDR3 bases: TGCGCCAGCAGCCAAGACGGCTTCCAAGAGACCCAGTACTTC. Amino acids: CASSQDGFQETQYF.

This sequence joins TRBV9 and TRBJ2-7; no clear D gene. This CDR3 is 13 amino acids long. V was clipped by 9 bases and J by 1 base, with 14 bases between them. Germline V gene lookup returns CDR1 SGDLS and CDR2 YYNGEE. The CDR3 nucleotides are TGTGCCACCAACCCGGATGGATCCTACGAGCAGTACTTC. This sequence encodes CATNPDGSYEQYF. The whole variable domain, filled in from reference TRBV9 and TRBJ2-7, reads DSGVTQTPKHLITATGQRVTLRCSPRSGDLSVYWYQQSLDQGLQFLIQYYNGEERAKGNILERFSAQQFPDLHSELNLSSLELGDSALYFCATNPDGSYEQYFGPGTRLTVT.

This chain joins TRBV4-1 and TRBJ1-6; tentatively, D is TRBD1 (5 bases). Deletions cut 4 bases from V and 10 bases from J, with 29 bases between. The CDR3 runs to 19 residues. CDR1 is MGHRA, CDR2 YSYEKL, per germline. The CDR3 loop reads CASSLQGGKGRGLRSPLHF. The CDR3 DNA follows: TGCGCCAGCAGCCTCCAAGGAGGGAAGGGACGGGGTCTCAGGTCACCCCTCCACTTT.

As for this clonotype: A much larger clone differs from this one at a single base, so this may be a read error. The chain uses TRBV19 and TRBJ2-2; D might be TRBD2 (5 bases). V was trimmed by 9 bases and J by 1 base, leaving 15 bases between them. The CDR3 consists of 15 residues. The germline CDR1 and CDR2 sequences are LNHDA and SQIVND (reference sequence). CDR3 nucleotide sequence: TGTGCCAGCAGGCAGACTAACGGGAACACCGGGGAGCTGTTTTTT. This gives the protein CASRQTNGNTGELFF.

The V gene is TRBV10-3, the J gene TRBJ1-2, with unresolved D. The ends were cut back, 4 bases at V and 2 bases at J, with 8 bases in the middle. The CDR3 runs to 13 residues. The germline gives CDR1 ENHRY, CDR2 SYGVKD. The CDR3 DNA is TGTGCCATCAGTGCCTGGACCAACTATGGCTACACCTTC. Translation gives CAISAWTNYGYTF.

This clonotype was observed many times. The chain uses TRBV7-2 and TRBJ2-6; 7 bases fit TRBD1. Losses at the gene ends were 3 bases for V and 0 bases for J; bases not matched to a gene: 5. Germline loops: CDR1 SGHTA, CDR2 FQGNSA. The length of the CDR3 is 17 residues. CDR3 in DNA: TGTGCCAGCAGCTTCCACAGGGGTGACTCTGGGGCCAACGTCCTGACTTTC. This translates into CASSFHRGDSGANVLTF.

Ten or more counts support this clonotype. V usage is TRBV7-6 and J usage is TRBJ1-1, with D unresolved. Germline-derived CDR1 and CDR2 are SGHVS and FNYEAQ. V was shortened by 3 bases and J by 0 bases, with 11 bases between the two germline ends. The CDR3 contains 15 residues. CDR3 region: CASSLQDMMNTEAFF. In nucleotides, the CDR3 is TGTGCCAGCAGCTTGCAGGATATGATGAACACTGAAGCTTTCTTT.

This clonotype was seen once. V usage is TRBV4-1 and J usage is TRBJ1-1; 11 nucleotides align to TRBD1. The CDR3 extends over 15 amino acids. Unmatched junction bases numbered 3, after V lost 2 bases and J lost 4 bases. CDR1 is MGHRA, CDR2 YSYEKL, per germline. The DNA for the CDR3 is TGCGCCAGCAGCCAACGGGACAGGGGGAGCACTGAAGCTTTCTTT. It codes for CASSQRDRGSTEAFF.

This clonotype came up many times. This chain joins TRBV2 and TRBJ1-2; 11 bases are a match to TRBD1. The germline gives CDR1 SNHLY, CDR2 FYNNEI. V gave up 5 bases and J gave up 13 bases; unmatched junction bases: 12. The CDR3 length is 14 residues. The CDR3 loop is CASSRPGQGVTCTF. In DNA form, the CDR3 reads TGTGCCAGCAGTCGGCCGGGACAGGGGGTCACCTGCACCTTC.